This T cell receptor (beta chain) is from a study of shared clonotypes between healthy human individuals. Study details: Each donor's CD8 memory used one plate, CD8 naive two, each CD4 subset three.

Only CD45RO-negative cells positively selected for CCR7 counted as naive CD8 cells, so terminally differentiated effector memory CD45RA+ cells were excluded. V lost 4 bases and J 6 bases, leaving 9 bases between the germline ends. CDR1 is MGHRA, CDR2 YSYEKL, per germline. The CDR3 loop spans 13 amino acids. When replicate PCRs were run on sorted subsets, they used 150 to 200 ng DNA, some 30,000 T cell genomes. Generated by immunoSEQ multiplex PCR, the TCRdb table keeps only in-frame clones and is missing some. The table shows more than 2 million clones, with roughly 95% occurring only once. This receptor was taken from a man aged 18 to 30 in good health. Some clones in this sample may be carry-over from other donors' samples. V is TRBV4-1 and J is TRBJ2-2; D gene uncertain. The sequencing sample was made of naive CD8+ T cells from PBMCs. The CDR3 nucleotides are TGCGCCAGCAGCCCCCATCTTGCCGGGGAGCTGTTTTTT. This codes for CASSPHLAGELFF.